This entry features one T cell receptor (beta chain) sequence. This clone's antigen is unknown. One base away there is no much larger clone; base qualities are not given. This sample was taken from a study of cytomegalovirus exposure and HLA in healthy donors (dated by TCRdb to the late 2010s). Regarding the complete study: An earlier analysis of some 600 of the donors reported roughly 300 Gb of sequence data and 117 million unique TCR beta sequences obtained from about 200 million T cells. Across under 500 genotyped donors of the cohort, an average of about 240,000 unique TCR beta nucleotide sequences per donor were sequenced, and around 20% of those sequences were non-productive. All discovery cohort repertoires had been generated using a single sequencing platform. HLA typing included class I and class II loci at four-digit resolution. To predict cytomegalovirus infection status, the study brought together high-throughput TCR immunosequencing, statistical association of individual TCRs with disease status, and machine learning. Typing coverage differed by locus: A, B, C, DRB1 and DQB1 were typed in roughly 620-630 donors, DQA1 in roughly 510, DPA1 in around 600, and DPB1 in 450 to 480. An earlier analysis of several hundred of the donors applied high-throughput TCR beta sequencing to assess whether each TCR beta V gene segment acted as functional or pseudogenic. Alongside the repertoire data, information on donor age, sex, ethnicity and CMV serostatus was compiled. About five DR-DQ haplotypes were treated as single units for association and clustering because of strong linkage in the cohort. An early release covering approximately 600 HLA-typed donors comprised 250 to 350 gigabases of sequencing data and around 80 million unique TCR sequences. Besides the first cohort of 666 subjects, a separate validation cohort made up of over a hundred different subjects was used. A later genetic analysis took genome-wide SNP genotypes for about 55% of the roughly 670 donors and used that subset as a discovery cohort. The study aimed to test whether signatures of past pathogen exposure could be identified by cataloging public T cell receptors. Rather than drawing on any new phenotypic data, the later analysis identified candidate immune exposures from TCR beta sequences and the way those sequences occurred across donors. To study patterns of TCR occurrence, a later analysis re-analyzed previously published TCR beta repertoires from 650 to 750 donors and added high-resolution HLA genotyping. The study profiled the T cell repertoires of fewer than 850 subjects by immunosequencing and related them to cytomegalovirus serostatus. Among the roughly 390 genotyped donors, approximately 82% belonged to the genetic ancestry cluster associated with self-reported Caucasian donors.

Library construction relied on the immunoSEQ multiplex PCR assay. For the multiplex PCR, a mixture combining 60 forward primers for TCR Vbeta segments and 13 reverse primers for TCR Jbeta segments was used. The CDR3 region of rearranged TCR beta genes was amplified from genomic DNA with a multiplex PCR assay. The amplified TCR beta libraries were sequenced on the Illumina HiSeq System as 87-base-pair reads. For the original study's pipeline: In a later analysis, roughly 80 million unique TCR beta chains were counted across the roughly 700 repertoires, and roughly 10 million of these chains were shared by at least two donors. A nearest-neighbor algorithm error-corrected the raw reads and collapsed the reads into unique sequences, merging closely related sequences to remove PCR and sequencing errors. Alignment of CDR3 sequences to IMGT reference sequences was used to assign V, D and J gene segments. Each retained sequence needed at least a six-nucleotide match to both a V gene segment and a J gene segment. A rearrangement was called productive if the CDR3 had no stop codons and remained in frame with V and J, and every other rearrangement was called non-productive. Following IMGT convention, CDR3 was defined as the stretch from the second conserved V-encoded cysteine up to the conserved J-encoded phenylalanine. The earlier analysis of about 620 of the donors excluded sequences that lacked an unambiguous match to a single V gene segment. An earlier analysis of approximately 590 of the donors classified V segments as functional when productive rearrangements were above 56.7% and as segregating when the standard deviation between donors was above 5%. A statistical classification framework was developed to diagnose cytomegalovirus status using the catalog of TCR beta chain sequences. In a later analysis, V and J genes were assigned by comparing TCR nucleotide sequences against IMGT/GENE-DB human TR gene sequences. A later analysis assigned CDR3 sequences and most-parsimonious VDJ recombination scenarios with the TCRdist pipeline. In a later analysis, each TCR beta chain was defined by its CDR3 amino acid sequence together with its V-gene family, and reads without a unique V-gene family were excluded. In a later analysis, around 600 highly shared, low-generation-probability nucleotide sequences were removed to address suspected cross-contamination and a sequencing artifact. For each public chain, a later analysis derived a clonal expansion index from normalized ranks of inferred template counts within each repertoire. In a later analysis, generation probabilities were computed using a VDJ recombination model fitted to out-of-frame rearrangements, and the results were checked against IGoR. In a later analysis, hypergeometric tests were used to score TCR-TCR, TCR-HLA and TCR-CMV co-occurrence, with a repertoire-size bias correction applied to TCR pairs. To estimate false discovery rates, a later analysis permuted the HLA or CMV assignments 20 times. In a later analysis, co-occurring TCRs were grouped using DBSCAN, and TCRdist sequence similarity was added for clustering within HLA-allele-positive subsets. For co-occurrence clustering, repertoires with fewer than 30,000 or more than 120,000 public chains were excluded, along with 5 or 6 repertoires with anomalous nucleotide sharing. Sourced from immuneACCESS, this table was stored by TCRdb with only in-frame sequences that have V and J called. A share of the clones is absent; for the studies checked, an unresolved V gene accounts for under half, and the remainder has no known explanation. The DNA gave D and trimming, while V, J and clone size come from that table. In this sample the table shows under 200,000 clones, approximately 80% of which occur a single time. The biggest ten clones account for less than 2.5% of the sample.

The germline V gene supplies CDR1 SNHLY and CDR2 FYNNEI. The CDR3 runs 15 amino acids, cysteine and phenylalanine included. Of the read, only the CDR3 DNA is kept; its 45 bases are in frame from base 1. V gives up 5 bases and J gives up 5 bases, and the segment between their germline ends measures 18 bases. Summary of the overall study and its limitations: Compared with the roughly 700-donor mean, donors in an Asian-associated ancestry cluster had fewer N-insertions in productive TCRs, according to a later genetic analysis. Seventeen rarely observed V segments, including chromosome 9 orphons, were excluded from the earlier analysis of a few hundred of the donors because counts were too low. The study listed 150 to 200 TCR beta chains as associated with cytomegalovirus. Linkage disequilibrium might explain the correlated functional status among segregating V segments, but an unknown experimental factor could not be excluded. A later genetic analysis associated a missense DCLRE1C variant with V-gene and J-gene trimming of TCR beta chains, and an independent cohort replicated the association. A later analysis reported that several top co-occurrence clusters appeared linked to parvovirus B19, influenza, CMV and Epstein-Barr virus. Some IMGT-functional V segments, including TRBV6-2 and TRBV6-3, could not be distinguished by the 87-base-pair reads and were therefore excluded. The authors suggested that the approach could potentially be extended to other disease states and immunological phenotypes. According to a later analysis, TCR association rates differed among HLA loci, with DRB1 alleles showing the most associated TCRs and HLA-C alleles showing the fewest. A cluster of highly shared sequence variants was judged likely to be a technical artifact of the sequencing pipeline. For the cohort, immune exposure information was limited to CMV serostatus. In a later analysis, some 17,000 TCR beta sequences were associated with specific HLA alleles at a false discovery rate of 0.05. Roughly uniform sequencing depth across donors was assumed in presence/absence analyses, although this assumption may not hold. A later analysis found that most CMV-associated TCR beta chains appeared HLA-restricted, with HLA associations seemingly driven largely by CMV exposure. Because some donors lacked HLA typing at each locus, the association tests relied only on the typed subset. Broadly in line with IMGT annotations, most TCR beta V segments showed up in productive rearrangements about 87% or about 30% of the time in an earlier analysis of around 550 of the donors. While some public TCRs were present in many individuals, most TCR sequences turned up only very rarely across donors. A further reported finding was that TCR beta sequences accurately predicted the HLA-A and HLA-B alleles for most subjects in the first cohort. The classifier was reported to diagnose cytomegalovirus status with high specificity and sensitivity in both the original cohort and the validation cohort. Only TCR beta chains were sequenced in this cohort, and the absence of alpha or paired-chain data limited detectable features. Strong co-occurrence of HLA alleles, especially DR and DQ, made assigning TCR associations to individual alleles difficult. In vitro tests confirmed that a few of the cytomegalovirus-associated TCR beta chains recognize cytomegalovirus antigens. Compared with equally common non-associated chains, HLA-associated TCR beta chains in a later analysis were more clonally expanded and had lower generation probabilities.

The cohort comprised some 730 healthy bone marrow donors. At the time of sampling, every cohort member was nominally healthy, though immune exposures that went unrecorded were likely present. The donor was CMV seropositive and was included in the group of about 290 seropositive cohort members. Each donor provided a peripheral blood sample, and peripheral blood mononuclear cells were used for TCR beta sequencing. The Qiagen DNeasy Blood Extraction Kit was used to extract genomic DNA from the blood cell samples. The receptor comes from a man aged 50 to 60 in good health and CMV-seropositive. The chain is made from TRBV2 and TRBJ1-2; no D gene can be assigned with confidence. Material: PBMCs. The sequenced DNA: TGTGCCAGCAGTCTAGAGGGCGGGAGTTGGTATGGCTACACCTTC. It codes for CASSLEGGSWYGYTF.